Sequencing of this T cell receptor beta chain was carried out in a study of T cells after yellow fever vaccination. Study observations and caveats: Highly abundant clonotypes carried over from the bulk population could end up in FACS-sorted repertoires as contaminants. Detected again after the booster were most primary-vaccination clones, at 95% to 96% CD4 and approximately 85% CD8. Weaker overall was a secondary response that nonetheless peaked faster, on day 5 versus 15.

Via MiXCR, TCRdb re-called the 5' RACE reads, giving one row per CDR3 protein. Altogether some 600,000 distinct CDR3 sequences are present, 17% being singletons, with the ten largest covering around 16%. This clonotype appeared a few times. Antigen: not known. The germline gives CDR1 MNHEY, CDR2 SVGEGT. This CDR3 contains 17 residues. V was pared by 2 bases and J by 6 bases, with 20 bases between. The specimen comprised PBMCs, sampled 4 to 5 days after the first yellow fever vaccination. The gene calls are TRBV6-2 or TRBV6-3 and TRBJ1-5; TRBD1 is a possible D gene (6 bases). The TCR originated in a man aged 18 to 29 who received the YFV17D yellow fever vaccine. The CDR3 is CASSYHPGGGPGQPQHF. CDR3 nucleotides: TGTGCCAGCAGTTACCACCCAGGCGGGGGGCCGGGTCAGCCCCAGCATTTT.